This TCR beta chain derives from a study of blood T cell repertoires in COVID-19 (dated by TCRdb to 2019 to 2021). Some background on the complete study: Samples covering the acute and convalescent phases of COVID-19 were provided by collaborators in the United States, Italy and Spain. The prospective study material was composed of cDNA or gDNA derived from T cells, B-cell-depleted T cells, or PBMCs. The dataset comprised deeply sampled blood TCRbeta repertoires from subjects exposed to, actively infected with, or recovered from COVID-19. A freely available public database, intended as a resource for researchers studying the immune response to SARS-CoV-2, is where the repertoires were released. Samples came from the ongoing ImmuneRACE study (first 160 participants) plus 1,254 subjects from 6 global collaborators. A de-identified subject ID, COVID-19 status, age in years and sex were almost always included in the sample metadata. HLA class I and class II types, where available, came from metadata supplied by the sample provider rather than from assay-based typing.

The collaborating institutions used their own protocols to collect whole blood in K2EDTA tubes. For TCRbeta analysis, collaborators shipped samples in one of three forms: frozen whole blood, isolated PBMCs, or DNA extracted from either of those sample types. Overall study outcomes, separate from this receptor: Clinical and demographic metadata were provided uncurated, with the amount varying by source and participant.

TCRbeta CDR3 regions were amplified from genomic DNA using the immunoSEQ Assay, a bias-controlled multiplex PCR. Processing in the source paper ran as follows. Within the assay, amplification of reference gene primers was used to estimate how many nucleated cells each sample contained. Sequence reads were collapsed and filtered to measure the absolute abundance of every unique TCRbeta CDR3 rearrangement. For each sample, productive Simpson clonality was calculated as the square root of Simpson's diversity index across productive rearrangements. Entries here come from immuneACCESS through TCRdb and include only in-frame sequences with V and J called. Some clones fail to appear in such tables; in the studies checked, an unresolved V gene covers under half of the shortfall, and the cause of the remainder is unknown. D and trimming come from the DNA, and the V and J calls and clone size come from that table. The table for this sample lists around 65,000 clones; roughly 82% of them were counted only once. The ten most abundant clones make up approximately 39% of the sample.

Per the germline V gene (reference sequence), GTSNPN is the CDR1 and SVGIG is the CDR2. From V the trimming removes 4 bases and from J it removes 6 bases, while the gene matches leave 6 bases of the junction unaccounted for. From cysteine to phenylalanine, the CDR3 is 14 amino acids long. Only the CDR3 region is kept as DNA, spanning 42 bases read in frame from base 1. With respect to this clone: Its antigen is not yet known. Base qualities are not recorded, but no much larger clone differs from it by a single base.

The chain joins TRBV30 to TRBJ2-2; TRBD1 lines up with 9 middle nucleotides. This receptor was taken from a human donor in a cohort sampled during active COVID-19. The material sequenced was peripheral blood. The DNA is TGTGCCTGGAAACGGGGACAGGGTTCCGGGGAGCTGTTTTTT. It is translated as CAWKRGQGSGELFF.